This TCR beta chain was profiled in a study of Ad26.COV2.S vaccination and SARS-CoV-2 variants. Study-level information: By the intramuscular route, Ad26.COV2.S was given once, or twice 56 days apart.

The germline V gene encodes CDR1 SGDLS and CDR2 YYNGEE. The ends were cut back, 4 bases at V and 1 base at J, with 11 bases in the middle. The CDR3 spans 14 residues. The data were produced by immunoSEQ multiplex PCR, yet TCRdb's version contains in-frame clones alone and is incomplete. This sample has under 300,000 clones; approximately 90% occur once, and the top ten carry roughly 3%. Treatment described: around 19 received Ad26.COV2.S at low or high dose, single or two shots; several received placebo; per-sample allocation not given. Samples were taken on day 63 after the first vaccine or placebo injection. An Ad26 vector carrying the Wuhan-strain SARS-CoV-2 spike served as the vaccine.

The sample in question was peripheral blood, obtained in a trial of Ad26.COV2.S vaccine versus placebo. V gene TRBV9 combines with J gene TRBJ1-1, with D hard to call. The sequence derives from a person between 18 and 65 years old who received the Ad26.COV2.S COVID-19 vaccine or a placebo. CDR3 in amino acids: CASSLDGKNTEAFF. The CDR3 coding sequence is TGTGCCAGCAGCTTGGACGGTAAGAACACTGAAGCTTTCTTT.